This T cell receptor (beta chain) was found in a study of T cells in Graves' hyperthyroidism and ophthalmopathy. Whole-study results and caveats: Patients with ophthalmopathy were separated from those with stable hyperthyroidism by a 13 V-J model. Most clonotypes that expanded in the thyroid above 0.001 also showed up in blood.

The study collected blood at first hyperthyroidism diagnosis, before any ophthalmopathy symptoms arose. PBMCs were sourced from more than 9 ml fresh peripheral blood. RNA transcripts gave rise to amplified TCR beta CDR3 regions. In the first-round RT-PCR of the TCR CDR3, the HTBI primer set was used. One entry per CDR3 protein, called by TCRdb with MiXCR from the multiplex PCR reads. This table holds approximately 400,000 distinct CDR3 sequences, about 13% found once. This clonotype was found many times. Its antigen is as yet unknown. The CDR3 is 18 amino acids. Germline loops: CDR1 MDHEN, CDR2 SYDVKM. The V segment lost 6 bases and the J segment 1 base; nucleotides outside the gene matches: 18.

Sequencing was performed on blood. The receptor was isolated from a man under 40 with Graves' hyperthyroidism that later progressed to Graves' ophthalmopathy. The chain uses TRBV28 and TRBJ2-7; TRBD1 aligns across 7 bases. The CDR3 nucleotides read TGTGCCAGCAGATCCAATCCGGGACAGCTGGCTTCATCCTACGAGCAGTACTTC. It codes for CASRSNPGQLASSYEQYF.